Each of the 27 T cell receptor beta chains below was sequenced from the same sample in a study of blood T cell repertoires in COVID-19. Measured with immunoSEQ multiplex PCR; TCRdb has only the in-frame clones, and not every one. The data contain roughly 250,000 clones, about 87% of them singletons. The sequencing input was PBMCs or T cells enriched from blood (not recorded which). Receptors originate from a woman in her forties who had been exposed to COVID-19.

The table lists this clone with a few counts. V is TRBV6-5 and J is TRBJ2-7, with TRBD1 matching over 7 bases. V shed 6 bases, J shed 4 bases, and the junction held 9 bases outside the gene matches. This CDR3 region has 14 residues. Germline CDR1 is MNHEY and CDR2 is SVGAGI. The CDR3 here is CASSRDSRNYEQYF. The CDR3 coding sequence is TGTGCCAGCAGCAGGGACAGCAGAAATTACGAGCAGTACTTC.

V gene TRBV6-5 combines with J gene TRBJ1-6; D may be TRBD1 (5 bases). Trimming shortened V by 2 bases and J by 7 bases, and 9 bases separated the two germline ends. The CDR3 is made up of 14 amino acids. Germline CDR1 is MNHEY and CDR2 is SVGAGI. CDR3 coding DNA: TGTGCCAGCAGTTACCAGGGTTTCAATTCACCCCTCCACTTT. This codes for CASSYQGFNSPLHF.

V gene TRBV7-2 combines with J gene TRBJ2-3, with 8 bases aligning to TRBD1. The CDR3 has 16 residues. The V and J ends lost 0 bases and 4 bases, in that order; junction bases with no gene match: 6. In germline, CDR1 is SGHTA, CDR2 FQGNSA. CDR3: CASSLARRQGSDTQYF. The CDR3 nucleotides are TGTGCCAGCAGCTTAGCGCGGCGACAGGGGTCAGATACGCAGTATTTT.

The rearrangement uses TRBV19 and TRBJ1-1; D unresolved. Germline CDR1 reads LNHDA; CDR2 reads SQIVND (reference sequence). The ends were cut back, 0 bases at V and 11 bases at J, with 10 bases in the middle. This CDR3 region has 12 residues. CDR3 protein: CASSIDLRYAFF. The CDR3 bases are TGTGCCAGTAGTATAGATTTGAGGTACGCTTTCTTT.

The J gene is TRBJ1-1, the V gene TRBV7-2; D is unclear. This CDR3 has 10 residues. V dropped 5 bases and J dropped 7 bases, with 5 bases sitting between them. CDR1 SGHTA and CDR2 FQGNSA come from the germline V gene. The DNA for the CDR3 is TGTGCCAGCAGCCGGGGTGAAGCTTTCTTT. This codes for CASSRGEAFF.

On this clone itself: One junction end does not reproduce the germline sequence, and a read error may be involved. The rearrangement links TRBV5-1 to TRBJ1-5; the D is unclear. This CDR3 is built from 13 residues. Looked up from germline, CDR1 is SGHRS and CDR2 is YFSETQ. CDR3 region: CASSFGEGQPQHF. For the CDR3, the DNA is TGTGCCAGCAGCTTCGGGGAAGGTCAGCCCCAGCATTTT.

This chain connects TRBV19 to TRBJ2-1; tentative D call: TRBD1 (6 bases). The CDR3 spans 16 residues. Germline-derived CDR1 and CDR2 are LNHDA and SQIVND (reference sequence). V was cut by 3 bases and J by 4 bases, with 16 bases left in between. Written as DNA, the CDR3 is TGTGCCAGTAGTATGGACAGCTCCAACCTGTACAATGAGCAGTTCTTC. It translates to CASSMDSSNLYNEQFF.

This clone has just a few counts. This chain links TRBV7-9 with TRBJ1-4, with D possibly TRBD1 on 6 matching bases. Trimming removed 6 bases from V and 4 bases from J, with 21 bases in between. The germline gives CDR1 SEHNR, CDR2 FQNEAQ (reference sequence). The CDR3 covers 17 residues. The CDR3, as DNA: TGTGCCAGCAGTCATGCTACAGGGCAGCTCATTAATGAAAAACTGTTTTTT. Residues: CASSHATGQLINEKLFF.

This chain connects TRBV5-4 to TRBJ1-1; no firm D call. Per germline, CDR1 SGHNT and CDR2 YYREEE (reference sequence). The V end was cut by 0 bases, the J end by 1 base, with 13 bases between. CDR3 length equals 16 residues. The CDR3 loop reads CASSLGGRGPNTEAFF. Here the CDR3 DNA reads TGTGCCAGCAGCTTGGGAGGGCGCGGTCCGAACACTGAAGCTTTCTTT.

The CDR3 sequence: CASSLPGTGAGKTQYF. In DNA form, the CDR3 reads TGTGCCAGCAGCTTACCGGGGACAGGGGCCGGGAAGACCCAGTACTTC. The rearrangement joins TRBV5-6 to TRBJ2-5; 10 bases are a match to TRBD1. This CDR3 comprises 16 residues. V dropped 2 bases and J dropped 6; count of bases not matched to a gene: 10. Germline lookup yields CDR1 SGHDT and CDR2 YYEEEE. Combining the CDR3 with reference TRBV5-6 and TRBJ2-5 gives the whole variable domain DAGVTQSPTHLIKTRGQQVTLRCSPKSGHDTVSWYQQALGQGPQFIFQYYEEEERQRGNFPDRFSGHQFPNYSSELNVNALLLGDSALYLCASSLPGTGAGKTQYFGPGTRLLVL.

The rearrangement uses TRBV30 and TRBJ1-2, with D hard to call. Trimming removed 2 bases at V and 10 bases at J, with 14 bases between. There are 12 residues in the CDR3. Per the germline V gene, CDR1 is GTSNPN and CDR2 is SVGIG (reference sequence). The CDR3 DNA is TGTGCCTGGAGTCCTACCGTGGGCACCTACACCTTC. Translation: CAWSPTVGTYTF.

This clone was seen more than once but under ten times. The chain links TRBV30 to TRBJ1-4, with D unresolved. This CDR3 contains 12 residues. Germline CDR1 and CDR2: GTSNPN and SVGIG (reference sequence). The CDR3 loop reads CAMEESNEKLFF. CDR3 nucleotides: TGTGCAATGGAGGAGAGTAATGAAAAACTGTTTTTT.

This chain connects TRBV30 to TRBJ1-2; the match to TRBD1 covers 8 bases. The CDR3 has 15 residues. Germline V gene sequence: CDR1 GTSNPN, CDR2 SVGIG (reference sequence). V lost 2 bases, J lost 2 bases, and 7 bases stayed unmatched. The CDR3 is CAWSLTGQGNYGYTF. The CDR3 DNA is TGTGCCTGGAGTCTTACCGGACAGGGAAACTATGGCTACACCTTC.

The V and J genes are TRBV19 and TRBJ1-1; 12 nucleotides match TRBD1. CDR1 LNHDA and CDR2 SQIVND come from the germline V gene (reference sequence). The V gene end was trimmed by 5 bases and the J gene end by 10 bases; junction bases not matched to a gene: 11. This CDR3 has 15 residues. The CDR3 reads CASSRLGQGAVSAFF. CDR3 sequence (DNA): TGTGCCAGTAGTCGACTGGGACAGGGGGCGGTTTCAGCTTTCTTT.

This chain uses TRBV18 with TRBJ1-5, with 10 bases aligning to TRBD1. The CDR3 loop spans 16 amino acids. CDR1 and CDR2 from the germline V gene are KGHSH and LQKENI. The trim removed 3 bases at V and 15 bases at J, leaving 17 bases unmatched. The CDR3 region is CASSPASRDRGLMRHF. The CDR3 DNA is TGTGCCAGCTCACCGGCGAGTCGGGACAGGGGACTCATGAGGCATTTT.

In regard to this clone: Other DNA sequences in the same sample also yield this CDR3. The chain uses TRBV28 and TRBJ1-1; D perhaps matches TRBD1 (5 bases). Germline-derived CDR1 and CDR2 are MDHEN and SYDVKM. CDR3 length: 13 amino acids. Trimming took off 3 bases at V and 1 base at J, with 6 bases between the two ends. CDR3 bases: TGTGCCAGCAGTTTTCAGGGGAACACTGAAGCTTTCTTT. Translated, it gives CASSFQGNTEAFF.

The chain links TRBV11-3 to TRBJ2-3, with unresolved D. CDR3 length: 13 residues. Trimming removed 4 bases at V and 2 bases at J, with 7 bases between. The germline V gene encodes CDR1 SGHNT and CDR2 YENEEA. The CDR3 protein is CASSSKTTDTQYF. The CDR3 nucleotides are TGTGCCAGCAGCTCTAAAACCACAGATACGCAGTATTTT. The full variable domain, its missing parts supplied by reference TRBV11-3 and TRBJ2-3, is EAGVVQSPRYKIIEKKQPVAFWCNPISGHNTLYWYLQNLGQGPELLIRYENEEAVDDSQLPKDRFSAERLKGVDSTLKIQPAELGDSAVYLCASSSKTTDTQYFGPGTRLTVL.

This chain joins TRBV10-3 and TRBJ1-2; 10 bases map to TRBD1. Germline loops: CDR1 ENHRY, CDR2 SYGVKD. This CDR3 region has 13 residues. Trimming removed 9 bases from V and 7 bases from J; junction bases left unmatched: 8. CDR3 sequence reads: CAITPGQGSGYTF. The CDR3 nucleotides are TGTGCCATTACTCCGGGACAGGGGAGTGGCTACACCTTC.

The chain links TRBV18 to TRBJ1-2, with TRBD1 as a possible D gene (6 bases). The V gene's germline CDR1 is KGHSH and CDR2 LQKENI. The CDR3 sequence is 14 residues long. Trimming stripped 6 bases from V and 0 bases from J, with 11 bases between. Written as DNA, the CDR3 is TGTGCCAGCTCCCCGGGACACCCTAACTATGGCTACACCTTC. Protein sequence: CASSPGHPNYGYTF.

This chain links TRBV7-2 with TRBJ2-5, with TRBD1 identical over 10 bases. The CDR3 extends over 15 amino acids. V was pared by 5 bases and J by 4 bases, with 7 bases of the junction left unmatched. Germline V gene sequence: CDR1 SGHTA, CDR2 FQGNSA. The CDR3 is CASSPIDRGRETQYF. Written as DNA, the CDR3 is TGTGCCAGCAGCCCCATAGACAGGGGGCGAGAGACCCAGTACTTC.

The V call is TRBV24-1, the J call TRBJ1-2; D perhaps matches TRBD1 (5 bases). Germline loops: CDR1 KGHDR, CDR2 SFDVKD. Trimming cost V 4 bases and J 5 bases, with 19 bases left between them. This CDR3 comprises 16 residues. CDR3 nucleotides: TGTGCCACCAGTGAACCGACAGACCGAGGAGGGTATGGCTACACCTTC. It translates to CATSEPTDRGGYGYTF.

This chain joins TRBV4-3 and TRBJ2-1; perhaps TRBD2 as D (6 bases). V was trimmed by 4 bases and J by 0 bases, leaving 16 bases between them. Germline CDR1 reads LGHNA; CDR2 reads YSLEER. The CDR3 is 17 amino acids. The CDR3 DNA follows: TGCGCCAGCAGCCTCAACGGTCGCGGGGCCTCCTACAATGAGCAGTTCTTC. Translated: CASSLNGRGASYNEQFF.

The rearrangement joins TRBV24-1 to TRBJ2-1; D is perhaps TRBD1 (6 bases). The CDR3 runs 16 residues. V dropped 1 base and J dropped 0 bases, with 9 bases sitting between them. CDR1 and CDR2 from the germline V gene are KGHDR and SFDVKD. The CDR3 region is CATSDLTGSSYNEQFF. CDR3 DNA sequence: TGTGCCACCAGTGATTTAACAGGGAGCTCCTACAATGAGCAGTTCTTC.

The genes are TRBV28 and TRBJ1-2; D perhaps matches TRBD1 (6 bases). Trimming took off 5 bases at V and 13 bases at J, with 14 bases between the two ends. CDR3 length: 11 residues. Germline loops: CDR1 MDHEN, CDR2 SYDVKM. The CDR3 spells CASSTGRGFTF. As DNA, the CDR3 is TGTGCCAGCAGTACAGGGAGGGGGTTCACCTTC.

The chain uses TRBV7-3 and TRBJ2-2, with D perhaps matching TRBD1 (5 bases). This CDR3 has 15 amino acids. Per germline, CDR1 SGHTA and CDR2 FQGTGA. V lost 6 bases and J 4 bases, leaving 15 bases between the germline ends. The DNA for the CDR3 is TGTGCCAGCAGTCGGACGGCAGGGTCCACCGGGGAGCTGTTTTTT. Translating gives CASSRTAGSTGELFF.

This chain uses TRBV5-6 with TRBJ1-2; 9 bases match TRBD1. CDR1 and CDR2 (germline): SGHDT, YYEEEE. The J segment lost 6 bases and the V segment lost 4 bases, leaving 7 bases of the junction unmatched. This CDR3 is 14 amino acids long. CDR3 amino acids: CASSPTGGPNGYTF. The CDR3 coding sequence is TGTGCCAGCAGCCCAACAGGGGGCCCAAATGGCTACACCTTC. Supplemented by reference TRBV5-6 and TRBJ1-2, the full variable domain reads DAGVTQSPTHLIKTRGQQVTLRCSPKSGHDTVSWYQQALGQGPQFIFQYYEEEERQRGNFPDRFSGHQFPNYSSELNVNALLLGDSALYLCASSPTGGPNGYTFGSGTRLTVV.

The sample holds a few counts of this clone. V gene TRBV7-9 combines with J gene TRBJ2-2; TRBD1 is a possible D gene (5 bases). CDR3 length: 14 amino acids. Deletions cut 2 bases from V and 7 bases from J, with 11 bases between. CDR1 SEHNR and CDR2 FQNEAQ come from the germline V gene (reference sequence). The CDR3 coding sequence is TGTGCCAGCAGCTTACGACAGATAAACGGGGAGCTGTTTTTT. Encoded protein: CASSLRQINGELFF.